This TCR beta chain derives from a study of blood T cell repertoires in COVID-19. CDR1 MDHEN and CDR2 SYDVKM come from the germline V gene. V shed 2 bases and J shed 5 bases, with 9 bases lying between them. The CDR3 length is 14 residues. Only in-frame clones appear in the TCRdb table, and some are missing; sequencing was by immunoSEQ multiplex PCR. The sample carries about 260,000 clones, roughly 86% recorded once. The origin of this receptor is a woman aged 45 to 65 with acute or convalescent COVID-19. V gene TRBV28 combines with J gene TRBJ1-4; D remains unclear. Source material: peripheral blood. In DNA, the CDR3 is TGTGCCAGCAGTTTAACAGATACGAATGAAAAACTGTTTTTT. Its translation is CASSLTDTNEKLFF. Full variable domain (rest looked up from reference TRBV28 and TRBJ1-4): DVKVTQSSRYLVKRTGEKVFLECVQDMDHENMFWYRQDPGLGLRLIYFSYDVKMKEKGDIPEGYSVSREKKERFSLILESASTNQTSMYLCASSLTDTNEKLFFGSGTQLSVL.